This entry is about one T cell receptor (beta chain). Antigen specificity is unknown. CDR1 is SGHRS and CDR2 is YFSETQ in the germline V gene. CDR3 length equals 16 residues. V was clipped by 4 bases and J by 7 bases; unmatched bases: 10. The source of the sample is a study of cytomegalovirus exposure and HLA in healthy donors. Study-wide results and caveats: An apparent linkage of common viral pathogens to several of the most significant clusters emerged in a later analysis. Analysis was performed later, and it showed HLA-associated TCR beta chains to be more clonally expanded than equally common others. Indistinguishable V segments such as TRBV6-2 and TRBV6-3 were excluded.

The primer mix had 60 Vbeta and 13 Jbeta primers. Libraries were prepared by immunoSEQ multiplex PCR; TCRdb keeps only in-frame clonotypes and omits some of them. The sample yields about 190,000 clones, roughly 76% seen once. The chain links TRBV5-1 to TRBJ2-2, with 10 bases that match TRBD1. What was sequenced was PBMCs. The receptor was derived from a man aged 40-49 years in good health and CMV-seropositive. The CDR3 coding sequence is TGCGCCAGCAGCGGGGACAGGGGCCCTGTCGGCGGGGAGCTGTTTTTT. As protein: CASSGDRGPVGGELFF.